This TCR beta chain was identified during a study of T cells after somatic rescue of genetic block. V lost 5 bases and J lost 6; bases outside the gene matches: 11. The CDR3 runs 16 residues. Germline V gives CDR1 SGHNT, CDR2 YENEEA. Profiled with immunoSEQ multiplex PCR; TCRdb holds only in-frame clones, not every one. The sample lists about 72,000 clones, roughly 93% occurring once. The clonotype comes from a man aged 25 to 40. The sample comprised peripheral blood mononuclear cells (PBMCs). The rearrangement uses TRBV11-3 and TRBJ1-3, with 9 bases matching TRBD1. The CDR3 reads CASSLGQGEIENTIYF. The CDR3 region has the DNA TGTGCCAGCAGCCTGGGACAGGGCGAAATCGAAAACACCATATATTTT.